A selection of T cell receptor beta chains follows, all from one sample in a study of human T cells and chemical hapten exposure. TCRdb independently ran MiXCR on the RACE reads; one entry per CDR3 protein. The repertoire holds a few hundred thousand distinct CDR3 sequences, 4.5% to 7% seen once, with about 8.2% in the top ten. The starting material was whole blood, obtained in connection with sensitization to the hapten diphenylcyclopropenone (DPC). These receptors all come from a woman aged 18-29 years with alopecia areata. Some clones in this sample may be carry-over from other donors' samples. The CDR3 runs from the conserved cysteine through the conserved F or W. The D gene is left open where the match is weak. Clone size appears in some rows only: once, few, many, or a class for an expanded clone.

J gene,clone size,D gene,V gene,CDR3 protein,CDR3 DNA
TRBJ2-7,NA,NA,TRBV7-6,CVSSSRPGQTRSYEQYF,TGTGTCAGCAGCTCACGCCCGGGACAAACGAGATCCTACGAGCAGTACTTC
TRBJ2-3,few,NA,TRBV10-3,CAISDYQGGTDTQYF,TGTGCCATCAGTGACTATCAGGGAGGCACAGATACGCAGTATTTT
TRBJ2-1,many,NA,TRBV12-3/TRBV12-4,CASSDPDVQSYNEQFF,TGTGCCAGCTCAGACCCGGACGTCCAATCCTACAATGAGCAGTTCTTC
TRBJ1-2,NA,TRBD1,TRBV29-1,CSVPDRAQSYTF,TGCAGCGTGCCTGACAGGGCGCAATCTTACACCTTC
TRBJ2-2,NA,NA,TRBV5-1,CASSFSNPYTGELFF,TGCGCCAGCAGCTTTTCAAATCCTTACACCGGGGAGCTGTTTTTT
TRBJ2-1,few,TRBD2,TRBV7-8,CASSWGLAFHNEQFF,TGTGCCAGCAGCTGGGGACTAGCGTTCCACAATGAGCAGTTCTTC
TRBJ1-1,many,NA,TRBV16,CASSPGGFGEAFF,TGTGCCAGCAGCCCTGGAGGGTTTGGTGAAGCTTTCTTT
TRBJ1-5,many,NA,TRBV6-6,CASSYDTGNQPQHF,TGTGCCAGCAGTTACGACACAGGAAATCAGCCCCAGCATTTT
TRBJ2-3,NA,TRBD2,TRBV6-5,CASSTGGGTDTQYF,TGTGCCAGCAGTACGGGGGGTGGTACAGATACGCAGTATTTT
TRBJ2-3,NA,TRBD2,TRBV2,CASSGTSGHTDTQYF,TGTGCCAGCAGCGGGACTAGCGGTCACACAGATACGCAGTATTTT
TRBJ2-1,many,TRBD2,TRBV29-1,CSVGQLAGGWAEQFF,TGCAGCGTTGGGCAACTAGCGGGGGGATGGGCGGAGCAGTTCTTC
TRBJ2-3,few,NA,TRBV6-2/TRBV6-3,CASSQSRDTQYF,TGTGCCAGCAGTCAATCGCGGGATACGCAGTATTTT
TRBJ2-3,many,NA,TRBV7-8,CASSLVLDAPDTQYF,TGTGCCAGCAGCTTAGTACTAGATGCCCCAGATACGCAGTATTTT
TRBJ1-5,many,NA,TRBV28,CASSLVWQPQHF,TGTGCCAGCAGTTTAGTCTGGCAGCCCCAGCATTTT
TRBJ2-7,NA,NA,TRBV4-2,CASSQENPGQGSSYEQYF,TGTGCCAGCAGCCAAGAAAACCCAGGCCAGGGGAGCTCCTACGAGCAGTACTTC
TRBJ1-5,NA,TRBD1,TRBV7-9,CASSSTGGINQPQHF,TGTGCCAGCAGCTCCACAGGGGGGATCAATCAGCCCCAGCATTTT
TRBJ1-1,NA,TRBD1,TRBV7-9,CASSLWGLKGTGVVTEAFF,TGTGCCAGCAGCTTATGGGGGCTGAAGGGGACAGGGGTAGTCACTGAAGCTTTCTTT
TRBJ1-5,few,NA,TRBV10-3,CAISEQKGGQPQHF,TGTGCCATCAGTGAGCAGAAAGGAGGTCAGCCCCAGCATTTT
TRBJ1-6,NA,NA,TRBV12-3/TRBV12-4,CASSFLHTLHF,TGTGCCAGCAGTTTTCTTCACACCCTCCACTTT
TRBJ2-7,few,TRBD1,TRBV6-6,CASSYSIGRGITYEQYF,TGTGCCAGCAGTTACTCGATAGGCAGGGGGATAACCTACGAGCAGTACTTC
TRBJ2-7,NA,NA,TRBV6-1,CATLQASNTYEQYF,TGTGCCACCCTCCAAGCCAGTAATACCTACGAGCAGTACTTC
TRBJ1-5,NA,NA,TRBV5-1,CASSLQGPPEPQHF,TGCGCCAGCAGCTTACAGGGCCCGCCGGAGCCCCAGCATTTT
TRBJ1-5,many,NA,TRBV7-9,CASSLFATNGQPQHF,TGTGCCAGCAGCTTATTTGCCACCAACGGACAGCCCCAGCATTTT
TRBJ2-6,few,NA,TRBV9,CASSVKRGAGANVLTF,TGTGCCAGCAGCGTAAAACGGGGTGCTGGGGCCAACGTCCTGACTTTC
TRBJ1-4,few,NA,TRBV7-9,CAFKRINGSSNEKLFF,TGTGCCTTCAAGCGGATCAACGGCAGTTCTAATGAAAAACTGTTTTTT
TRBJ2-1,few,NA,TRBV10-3,CAISKALEYNEQFF,TGTGCCATCAGTAAGGCGCTCGAATACAATGAGCAGTTCTTC
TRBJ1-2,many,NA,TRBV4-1,CASSQGQDYGYTF,TGCGCCAGCAGCCAAGGTCAGGACTATGGCTACACCTTC
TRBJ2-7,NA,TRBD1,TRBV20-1,CSATGTGSDSYEQYF,TGCAGTGCTACCGGGACAGGGAGCGACTCCTACGAGCAGTACTTC
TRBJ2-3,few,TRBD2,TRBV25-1,CASRVGGGATDTQYF,TGTGCCAGCAGGGTCGGCGGGGGGGCAACAGATACGCAGTATTTT
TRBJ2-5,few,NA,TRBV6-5,CASKTGPWGPQETQYF,TGTGCCAGCAAAACGGGCCCGTGGGGGCCACAAGAGACCCAGTACTTC
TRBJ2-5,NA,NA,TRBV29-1,CARTATGGTQYF,TGCGCTAGGACAGCCACCGGGGGGACCCAGTACTTC